The source of this T cell receptor (beta chain) is a study of neoadjuvant nivolumab and ipilimumab in lung cancer. Sequencing used immunoSEQ multiplex PCR; TCRdb keeps in-frame clones, though not all of them. The data show tens of thousands of clones, with 82% seen just once and about 8.6% held by the top ten. This clone was recorded a few times. Its antigen remains unknown. Study-wide points: Pathologic regression was not significantly tied to TCR clonality.

The origin of this receptor is an adult with non-small cell lung cancer. This material consisted of tumor tissue, taken after neoadjuvant nivolumab, alone or with ipilimumab, at or shortly before surgery.

As DNA, the CDR3 is TGTGCCAGCAGCTGGGGGCCGGGGACCCAGTACTTC. Translating it yields CASSWGPGTQYF. The chain couples TRBV7-9 to TRBJ2-5; perhaps TRBD1 as D (6 bases). Germline assignment: CDR1 SEHNR and CDR2 FQNEAQ (reference sequence). V lost 4 bases and J 7 bases, leaving 10 bases between the germline ends. CDR3 length equals 12 residues.